This is a list of T cell receptor beta chains from one sample in a study of CD8 T cells in ankylosing spondylitis. TCRdb ran MiXCR on the 5' RACE reads and lists one entry per CDR3 protein. Of some 140,000 distinct CDR3 sequences listed, 6.5% to 8.5% are singletons. The source material was synovial fluid, either unsorted or a sorted T cell fraction (not recorded which). All receptors come from a male donor with ankylosing spondylitis. Each CDR3 is given with its conserved first and last residue. The D gene is left open where the match is weak. Clone sizes are given selectively: once, few, many, or a class where the clone is expanded.

v_call: TRBV9
j_call: TRBJ2-3
cdr3_length: 14
d_call: NA
clone_size: many
cdr3_nt: TGTGCCAGCAGCGTATCCCACGGGGTGGATACGCAGTATTTT
cdr3_aa: CASSVSHGVDTQYF

v_call: TRBV4-3
j_call: TRBJ2-2
cdr3_length: 14
d_call: NA
clone_size: few
cdr3_nt: TGCGCCAGCAGTCACAATGCCGAACTCGGGGAGCTGTTTTTT
cdr3_aa: CASSHNAELGELFF

v_call: TRBV6-1
j_call: TRBJ2-3
cdr3_length: 15
d_call: NA
clone_size: many
cdr3_nt: TGTGCCAGCTGGAAGGAGCCTGCGGCGTTATGGGAGCAGTATTTT
cdr3_aa: CASWKEPAALWEQYF

v_call: TRBV24-1
j_call: TRBJ1-2
cdr3_length: 14
d_call: NA
clone_size: many
cdr3_nt: TGTGCCACCAGTTCATCGGAGTTCCACTATGGCTACACCTTC
cdr3_aa: CATSSSEFHYGYTF

v_call: TRBV20-1
j_call: TRBJ1-2
cdr3_length: 13
d_call: TRBD1
clone_size: many
cdr3_nt: TGCAGTGCTTCTGGACAGGGAAACTATGGCTACACCTTC
cdr3_aa: CSASGQGNYGYTF

v_call: TRBV7-9
j_call: TRBJ1-5
cdr3_length: 13
d_call: NA
clone_size: many
cdr3_nt: TGTGCCAGCAGCTCCCATAGCAATCAGCCCCAGCATTTT
cdr3_aa: CASSSHSNQPQHF

v_call: TRBV2
j_call: TRBJ1-2
cdr3_length: 15
d_call: TRBD1
clone_size: many
cdr3_nt: TGTGCCAGCTTAGGTTCGGGACAGGGTCCCTATGGCTACACCTTC
cdr3_aa: CASLGSGQGPYGYTF

v_call: TRBV5-1
j_call: TRBJ2-7
cdr3_length: 14
d_call: NA
clone_size: many
cdr3_nt: TGCGCCAGCAGCTCAGACCGCGTTTCGAACGAGCAGTACTTC
cdr3_aa: CASSSDRVSNEQYF

v_call: TRBV27
j_call: TRBJ2-7
cdr3_length: 15
d_call: NA
clone_size: NA
cdr3_nt: TGTGCCAGCAGTTCCTTGGGAGCCGGGGCCTACGAGCAGTACTTC
cdr3_aa: CASSSLGAGAYEQYF

v_call: TRBV20-1
j_call: TRBJ2-1
cdr3_length: 15
d_call: NA
clone_size: NA
cdr3_nt: TGCAGTGCTAGAGAGGGGGGGCGTTCATACAATGAGCAGTTCTTC
cdr3_aa: CSAREGGRSYNEQFF

v_call: TRBV12-3/TRBV12-4
j_call: TRBJ1-4
cdr3_length: 13
d_call: NA
clone_size: NA
cdr3_nt: TGTGCCGCAAGCAGGGGATCTAATGAAAAACTGTTTTTT
cdr3_aa: CAASRGSNEKLFF

v_call: TRBV2
j_call: TRBJ2-7
cdr3_length: 12
d_call: NA
clone_size: NA
cdr3_nt: TGTGCCAGTAGGGGAGCAGGCCCTTCGGTCGACTTC
cdr3_aa: CASRGAGPSVDF

v_call: TRBV28
j_call: TRBJ2-3
cdr3_length: 15
d_call: NA
clone_size: many
cdr3_nt: TGTGCCAGCAGGTCCAGCGGTCTCCACACAGATACGCAGTATTTT
cdr3_aa: CASRSSGLHTDTQYF

v_call: TRBV6-5
j_call: TRBJ2-3
cdr3_length: 14
d_call: TRBD2
clone_size: few
cdr3_nt: TGTGCCAGCAGTTACCCGGGGGGGGGAGATACGCAGTATTTT
cdr3_aa: CASSYPGGGDTQYF

v_call: TRBV7-2
j_call: TRBJ1-5
cdr3_length: 14
d_call: TRBD1
clone_size: NA
cdr3_nt: TGTGCCAGCAGCCCGGACAGGGGAGGCCAGCCCCAGCATTTT
cdr3_aa: CASSPDRGGQPQHF

v_call: TRBV25-1
j_call: TRBJ2-3
cdr3_length: 15
d_call: NA
clone_size: few
cdr3_nt: TGTGCCAGCAGTGAAAGGGGGGGGCGCACAGATACGCAGTATTTT
cdr3_aa: CASSERGGRTDTQYF

v_call: TRBV5-1
j_call: TRBJ1-2
cdr3_length: 12
d_call: NA
clone_size: many
cdr3_nt: TGCGCCAGCAGCCCCGGGACTTATGGCTACACCTTC
cdr3_aa: CASSPGTYGYTF

v_call: TRBV6-1
j_call: TRBJ1-6
cdr3_length: 13
d_call: NA
clone_size: many
cdr3_nt: TGTGCCACCATAGGCTCCTATAATTCACCCCTCCACTTT
cdr3_aa: CATIGSYNSPLHF

v_call: TRBV7-2
j_call: TRBJ2-7
cdr3_length: 15
d_call: TRBD2
clone_size: many
cdr3_nt: TGTGCCAGCAGCTTGGAACTAGCGGGAGGTGACGAGCAGTACTTC
cdr3_aa: CASSLELAGGDEQYF

v_call: TRBV5-8
j_call: TRBJ2-1
cdr3_length: 15
d_call: TRBD1
clone_size: many
cdr3_nt: TGTGCCAGCAGCCCACAGGGGGCAACCTACAATGAGCAGTTCTTC
cdr3_aa: CASSPQGATYNEQFF

v_call: TRBV6-6
j_call: TRBJ1-1
cdr3_length: 12
d_call: NA
clone_size: many
cdr3_nt: TGTGCCAGCAGGGGACCGGCCACTGAAGCTTTCTTT
cdr3_aa: CASRGPATEAFF

v_call: TRBV6-6
j_call: TRBJ1-2
cdr3_length: 13
d_call: NA
clone_size: NA
cdr3_nt: TGTGCCAGCACCGGAGGAGCGGGCTATGGCTACACCTTC
cdr3_aa: CASTGGAGYGYTF

v_call: TRBV18
j_call: TRBJ2-7
cdr3_length: 16
d_call: TRBD2
clone_size: many
cdr3_nt: TGTGCCAGCTCACCACGGGTTAGCGGGGGGTCCTACGAGCAGTACTTC
cdr3_aa: CASSPRVSGGSYEQYF

v_call: TRBV20-1
j_call: TRBJ2-2
cdr3_length: 14
d_call: NA
clone_size: NA
cdr3_nt: TGCAGTGCCATAAAGTTCGCGAACACCGGGGAGCTGTTTTTT
cdr3_aa: CSAIKFANTGELFF

v_call: TRBV24-1
j_call: TRBJ1-2
cdr3_length: 14
d_call: NA
clone_size: many
cdr3_nt: TGTGCCACCAGTGATCCGGGACTCCGACAGGGCTACACCTTC
cdr3_aa: CATSDPGLRQGYTF

v_call: TRBV20-1
j_call: TRBJ2-3
cdr3_length: 16
d_call: NA
clone_size: NA
cdr3_nt: TGCAGTGCTAGAGATTGGGTCGGGAGTACCACAGATACGCAGTATTTT
cdr3_aa: CSARDWVGSTTDTQYF

v_call: TRBV7-2
j_call: TRBJ2-3
cdr3_length: 17
d_call: NA
clone_size: many
cdr3_nt: TGTGCCAGCAGCTTAGTTTTCAGGGGCCCCCACACAGATACGCAGTATTTT
cdr3_aa: CASSLVFRGPHTDTQYF

v_call: TRBV5-8
j_call: TRBJ2-7
cdr3_length: 15
d_call: NA
clone_size: NA
cdr3_nt: TGTGCCAGCAGCTCTGGGCAGGGAAATCTCTACGAGCAGTACTTC
cdr3_aa: CASSSGQGNLYEQYF

v_call: TRBV20-1
j_call: TRBJ1-1
cdr3_length: 13
d_call: NA
clone_size: once
cdr3_nt: TGCAGTGCTGTACAGGTACGGAACACTGAAGCTTTCTTT
cdr3_aa: CSAVQVRNTEAFF

v_call: TRBV5-1
j_call: TRBJ2-2
cdr3_length: 16
d_call: NA
clone_size: many
cdr3_nt: TGCGCCAGCAGCCAGAATCCGGGGATGGGCACCGGGGAGCTGTTTTTT
cdr3_aa: CASSQNPGMGTGELFF

v_call: TRBV9
j_call: TRBJ2-3
cdr3_length: 14
d_call: NA
clone_size: many
cdr3_nt: TGTGCCAGCACCGTTTCCTCAAGCACAGATACGCAGTATTTT
cdr3_aa: CASTVSSSTDTQYF

v_call: TRBV29-1
j_call: TRBJ1-1
cdr3_length: 14
d_call: NA
clone_size: NA
cdr3_nt: TGCAGCGTTCTCGGGGGACGAGTGGTCACTGAAGCTTTCTTT
cdr3_aa: CSVLGGRVVTEAFF

v_call: TRBV5-6
j_call: TRBJ1-1
cdr3_length: 14
d_call: NA
clone_size: few
cdr3_nt: TGTGCCAGCAGCTTCGCTCTCAGGGGCATTGAAGCTTTCTTT
cdr3_aa: CASSFALRGIEAFF

v_call: TRBV6-2/TRBV6-3
j_call: TRBJ1-2
cdr3_length: 14
d_call: TRBD1
clone_size: many
cdr3_nt: TGTGCCAGCAGTCGGGACAGCACTAACTATGGCTACACCTTC
cdr3_aa: CASSRDSTNYGYTF

v_call: TRBV4-3
j_call: TRBJ2-3
cdr3_length: 17
d_call: NA
clone_size: many
cdr3_nt: TGCGCCAGCAGCCAAGATTATGGGGCGGGGATCACAGATACGCAGTATTTT
cdr3_aa: CASSQDYGAGITDTQYF

v_call: TRBV5-6
j_call: TRBJ2-7
cdr3_length: 14
d_call: NA
clone_size: many
cdr3_nt: TGTGCCAGCAGTCGCGGGACGAGGGTTGGGGAGCAGTACTTC
cdr3_aa: CASSRGTRVGEQYF

v_call: TRBV11-1
j_call: TRBJ2-1
cdr3_length: 16
d_call: TRBD2
clone_size: many
cdr3_nt: TGTGCCAGCAGCTTAAAGGGACTAGCGGGATTGAATGAGCAGTTCTTC
cdr3_aa: CASSLKGLAGLNEQFF

v_call: TRBV6-4
j_call: TRBJ2-1
cdr3_length: 17
d_call: TRBD2
clone_size: many
cdr3_nt: TGTGCCAGCAGTGTCCTCCCTCCGGGACTAGCGGGGGATGAGCAGTTCTTC
cdr3_aa: CASSVLPPGLAGDEQFF

v_call: TRBV5-1
j_call: TRBJ2-3
cdr3_length: 14
d_call: NA
clone_size: few
cdr3_nt: TGCGCCAGCAGCTTGGCAGGGCCAACAGATACGCAGTATTTT
cdr3_aa: CASSLAGPTDTQYF

v_call: TRBV29-1
j_call: TRBJ1-5
cdr3_length: 12
d_call: NA
clone_size: few
cdr3_nt: TGCAGCGTTGGGGTCCCAAGTCAGCCCCAGCATTTT
cdr3_aa: CSVGVPSQPQHF

v_call: TRBV4-1
j_call: TRBJ1-5
cdr3_length: 16
d_call: NA
clone_size: few
cdr3_nt: TGCGCCAGCAGCCGGATGTGGGGAGGGAGCAATCAGCCCCAGCATTTT
cdr3_aa: CASSRMWGGSNQPQHF

v_call: TRBV12-3/TRBV12-4
j_call: TRBJ1-5
cdr3_length: 14
d_call: NA
clone_size: NA
cdr3_nt: TGTGCCAGCAGTCGGACGGATACCATCCAGCCCCAGCATTTT
cdr3_aa: CASSRTDTIQPQHF

v_call: TRBV10-3
j_call: TRBJ2-1
cdr3_length: 16
d_call: NA
clone_size: NA
cdr3_nt: TGTGCCATCAGTGAGCCTGAGTTGAGCTCCTACAATGAGCAGTTCTTC
cdr3_aa: CAISEPELSSYNEQFF

v_call: TRBV20-1
j_call: TRBJ2-7
cdr3_length: 14
d_call: TRBD2
clone_size: NA
cdr3_nt: TGCAGTGCTAGAGTAGCGGGGAGCTCCTACGAGCAGTACTTC
cdr3_aa: CSARVAGSSYEQYF

v_call: TRBV10-3
j_call: TRBJ1-1
cdr3_length: 14
d_call: TRBD1
clone_size: many
cdr3_nt: TGTGCCATCAGTGTAGGACAGGGGTTCACTGAAGCTTTCTTT
cdr3_aa: CAISVGQGFTEAFF

v_call: TRBV5-1
j_call: TRBJ1-4
cdr3_length: 15
d_call: NA
clone_size: many
cdr3_nt: TGCGCCAGCTCGCCGAATTGGGGGGCTGGTGAAAAACTGTTTTTT
cdr3_aa: CASSPNWGAGEKLFF

v_call: TRBV2
j_call: TRBJ1-4
cdr3_length: 17
d_call: NA
clone_size: many
cdr3_nt: TGTGCCAGCAGTGCCCACAATGTAAGGGCCTCGAATGAAAAACTGTTTTTT
cdr3_aa: CASSAHNVRASNEKLFF

v_call: TRBV3-1
j_call: TRBJ1-4
cdr3_length: 14
d_call: NA
clone_size: many
cdr3_nt: TGTGCCAGCAGCCATACAGGACAGTCTGAAAAACTGTTTTTT
cdr3_aa: CASSHTGQSEKLFF

v_call: TRBV4-2
j_call: TRBJ2-5
cdr3_length: 15
d_call: NA
clone_size: many
cdr3_nt: TGTGCCAGCAGCCAAGGTTCAGCGGTGCAAGAGACCCAGTACTTC
cdr3_aa: CASSQGSAVQETQYF

v_call: TRBV2
j_call: TRBJ1-4
cdr3_length: 11
d_call: NA
clone_size: many
cdr3_nt: TGTGCCAGCAGTGAGGAAGAAAAACTGTTTTTT
cdr3_aa: CASSEEEKLFF

v_call: TRBV20-1
j_call: TRBJ2-7
cdr3_length: 13
d_call: NA
clone_size: few
cdr3_nt: TGCAGTGCTAGAGATCCTAATAGCGTCGAGCAGTACTTC
cdr3_aa: CSARDPNSVEQYF

v_call: TRBV6-5
j_call: TRBJ2-2
cdr3_length: 16
d_call: NA
clone_size: many
cdr3_nt: TGTGCCAGCAGTTATTCGGGACATACGAACACCGGGGAGCTGTTTTTT
cdr3_aa: CASSYSGHTNTGELFF

v_call: TRBV20-1
j_call: TRBJ1-5
cdr3_length: 15
d_call: NA
clone_size: many
cdr3_nt: TGCAGTGCTAGACGGGTAGGGGGAGTAGGGCAGCCCCAGCATTTT
cdr3_aa: CSARRVGGVGQPQHF

v_call: TRBV11-2
j_call: TRBJ2-5
cdr3_length: 12
d_call: NA
clone_size: NA
cdr3_nt: TGTGCCAGCAGCCCGCCCGGAGGGACCCAGTACTTC
cdr3_aa: CASSPPGGTQYF

v_call: TRBV9
j_call: TRBJ1-1
cdr3_length: 13
d_call: NA
clone_size: NA
cdr3_nt: TGTGCCAGCAGCGTCTCCCACGGCGCTGAAGCTTTCTTT
cdr3_aa: CASSVSHGAEAFF

v_call: TRBV7-3
j_call: TRBJ1-1
cdr3_length: 13
d_call: NA
clone_size: many
cdr3_nt: TGTGCCAGCCGCTCTGGGGGTGACACTGAAGCTTTCTTT
cdr3_aa: CASRSGGDTEAFF

v_call: TRBV29-1
j_call: TRBJ2-2
cdr3_length: 14
d_call: NA
clone_size: NA
cdr3_nt: TGCAGCGCCGTAAAAGAGGGGCTCACCGGGGAGCTGTTTTTT
cdr3_aa: CSAVKEGLTGELFF

v_call: TRBV15
j_call: TRBJ2-1
cdr3_length: 18
d_call: NA
clone_size: NA
cdr3_nt: TGTGCCACCAACAGAGATGGGGTTCAGGAGCGGTTAGACAATGAGCAGTTCTTC
cdr3_aa: CATNRDGVQERLDNEQFF

v_call: TRBV12-3/TRBV12-4
j_call: TRBJ2-1
cdr3_length: 16
d_call: TRBD1
clone_size: NA
cdr3_nt: TGTGCCAGCAGGCGCGCCGTGCCGGGACAGGGGGCAGGGCAGTTCTTC
cdr3_aa: CASRRAVPGQGAGQFF

v_call: TRBV20-1
j_call: TRBJ2-7
cdr3_length: 13
d_call: NA
clone_size: many
cdr3_nt: TGCAGTGCCCCAGCATGGGCGTCCTACGAGCAGTACTTC
cdr3_aa: CSAPAWASYEQYF